The 2 T cell receptor beta chains presented below share a single source sample, sequenced in a study of blood T cell repertoires in COVID-19. TCRdb's copy holds only in-frame clones and misses some; the assay was immunoSEQ multiplex PCR. The sample holds 150,000 to 200,000 clones, 81% seen once. The sequenced material came from peripheral blood. Source of these receptors: a man between 60 and 75 years old with active or convalescent COVID-19.

V is TRBV28 and J is TRBJ1-2, with D tentatively TRBD1 (6 bases). Trimming left V 5 bases short and J 2 bases short, with 12 bases between. Germline V CDR1 and CDR2: MDHEN, SYDVKM. This CDR3 is 14 amino acids long. The CDR3 DNA sequence: TGTGCCAGCAGTGGACGGACAGAGAACTATGGCTACACCTTC. This sequence encodes CASSGRTENYGYTF.

The rearrangement links TRBV5-1 to TRBJ2-5; D might be TRBD1 (6 bases). V lost 4 bases and J 4 bases, leaving 23 bases between the germline ends. Germline CDR1 reads SGHRS; CDR2 reads YFSETQ. The CDR3 is made up of 17 amino acids. The CDR3 DNA is TGCGCCAGCAGCCCACTAGGGGGAAGGCTATCGGGAGAGACCCAGTACTTC. Translating gives CASSPLGGRLSGETQYF.